One sample yielded the 18 T cell receptor beta chains listed below, sequenced in a study of graft-versus-host responses after intestinal transplantation. Clones were sequenced by immunoSEQ multiplex PCR, and TCRdb holds only the in-frame ones, with some missing. The repertoire includes about 84,000 clones, 80% to 95% of them detected once, and approximately 0.32% sits in the top ten. Their antigens remain unidentified. Sequencing was performed on unstimulated CD4+ T cells sorted from spleen or lymph node cells, taken before transplant. The receptors were gathered from a human donor who was the organ donor for an intestinal transplant.

The chain joins TRBV29-1 to TRBJ2-3; 12 bases align to TRBD2. V lost 7 bases, J lost 4 bases, and 0 bases stayed unmatched. This CDR3 region has 12 residues. The germline V gene encodes CDR1 SQVTM and CDR2 ANQGSEA. The CDR3 nucleotides read TGCAGCGGACTAGCGGGAGCAGATACGCAGTATTTT. Translated, it gives CSGLAGADTQYF.

This clone has only one observation. The genes are TRBV10-3 and TRBJ1-2; D call uncertain. This CDR3 is 14 amino acids long. V was shortened by 2 bases and J by 6 bases, with 13 bases between the two germline ends. Germline V gene sequence: CDR1 ENHRY, CDR2 SYGVKD. This chain's CDR3 is CAISENSLRNGYTF. The CDR3 DNA follows: TGTGCCATCAGTGAGAACAGCCTAAGGAATGGCTACACCTTC.

The gene calls are TRBV9 and TRBJ2-2; TRBD2 aligns across 14 bases. The CDR3 runs to 21 residues. Germline CDR1 reads SGDLS; CDR2 reads YYNGEE. The trim removed 3 bases at V and 4 bases at J, leaving 17 bases unmatched. This chain's CDR3 is CASSGRVGTSGGPRGTGELFF. CDR3 in DNA: TGTGCCAGCAGCGGTCGGGTAGGGACTAGCGGGGGCCCACGGGGCACCGGGGAGCTGTTTTTT.

The J gene is TRBJ1-2, the V gene TRBV6-1; D gene uncertain. The length of the CDR3 is 15 residues. Trimming removed 0 bases at V and 0 bases at J, with 8 bases between. The germline CDR1 and CDR2 sequences are MNHNS and SASEGT. In nucleotides, the CDR3 is TGTGCCAGCAGTGAAGCGGTGGTAGCTAACTATGGCTACACCTTC. It encodes CASSEAVVANYGYTF.

J is TRBJ1-5 and V is TRBV30; D perhaps matches TRBD1 (5 bases). The CDR3 runs to 13 residues. The V end lost 2 bases, the J end lost 4 bases, and 9 bases lay between the germline ends. CDR1 and CDR2 from the germline V gene are GTSNPN and SVGIG (reference sequence). For the CDR3, the DNA is TGTGCCTGGAGTTCGCAGGGAAATCAGCCCCAGCATTTT. It yields the protein CAWSSQGNQPQHF.

CDR3 DNA: TGTGCCAGTAGTTTTAGTAGCGGGAGTCACCATGAGCAGTTCTTC. Encoded protein: CASSFSSGSHHEQFF. The J gene is TRBJ2-1, the V gene TRBV19; 9 bases fit TRBD2. Germline V gene lookup returns CDR1 LNHDA and CDR2 SQIVND (reference sequence). The CDR3 spans 15 residues. Germline trimming cut 5 bases from V and 8 bases from J; bases unmatched to any gene: 10.

The chain is built from TRBV25-1 and TRBJ1-2, with a weak D call TRBD1 (5 bases). CDR3 length: 13 amino acids. Germline V gene sequence: CDR1 MGHDK, CDR2 SYGVNS. V was pared by 0 bases and J by 10 bases, with 12 bases between. For the CDR3, the DNA is TGTGCCAGCAGTGAATACTCTCAGGGTGACTACACCTTC. This codes for CASSEYSQGDYTF.

The CDR3 DNA sequence: TGTGCCAGCAGTTCCTCCGGGACTTTCCCCGAGCAGTACTTC. This sequence encodes CASSSSGTFPEQYF. This chain joins TRBV28 and TRBJ2-7; a weak D match, TRBD2 (6 bases). Trimming left V 4 bases short and J 6 bases short, with 16 bases between. The germline CDR1 and CDR2 sequences are MDHEN and SYDVKM. The CDR3 is 14 amino acids.

This chain uses TRBV5-1 with TRBJ2-3, with unresolved D. V lost 3 bases, J lost 6 bases, and 5 bases lay in between. The germline V gene has CDR1 SGHRS and CDR2 YFSETQ. The CDR3 loop spans 11 amino acids. CDR3 nucleotides: TGCGCCAGCAGCTACAAGGATACGCAGTATTTT. It translates to CASSYKDTQYF. Complete variable domain (other parts from reference TRBV5-1 and TRBJ2-3): KAGVTQTPRYLIKTRGQQVTLSCSPISGHRSVSWYQQTPGQGLQFLFEYFSETQRNKGNFPGRFSGRQFSNSRSEMNVSTLELGDSALYLCASSYKDTQYFGPGTRLTVL.

The chain employs TRBV2 and TRBJ2-1, with 12 bases fitting TRBD2. The CDR3 spans 15 residues. Germline CDR1 is SNHLY and CDR2 is FYNNEI. V gave up 6 bases and J gave up 4 bases; unmatched junction bases: 4. CDR3 in amino acids: CASRATSGGYNEQFF. DNA of the CDR3: TGTGCCAGCAGGGCCACTAGCGGGGGGTACAATGAGCAGTTCTTC.

The chain carries TRBV19 and TRBJ2-3; perhaps TRBD1 as D (7 bases). V lost 7 bases and J lost 5, with 13 bases in between. The CDR3 spans 13 residues. The germline V gene encodes CDR1 LNHDA and CDR2 SQIVND (reference sequence). CDR3 region: CASTRQGLDTQYF. CDR3 sequence (DNA): TGTGCCAGTACCCGACAGGGACTAGATACGCAGTATTTT.

This chain links TRBV6-4 with TRBJ2-7, with D perhaps matching TRBD1 (6 bases). This CDR3 is 14 amino acids long. V shed 3 bases and J shed 3 bases, with 12 bases lying between them. The V gene's germline CDR1 is MRHNA and CDR2 SNTAGT. DNA of the CDR3: TGTGCCAGCAGTGAACAACAGGGTGACTACGAGCAGTACTTC. Translated: CASSEQQGDYEQYF.

The chain is built from TRBV4-1 and TRBJ1-2; TRBD1 matches at 7 bases. V lost 1 base, J lost 5 bases, and 7 bases stayed unmatched. CDR1 is MGHRA, CDR2 YSYEKL, per germline. This CDR3 has 15 amino acids. The CDR3 region has the DNA TGCGCCAGCAGCCAAGTTTCGACAGGGAGGTATGGCTACACCTTC. Protein sequence: CASSQVSTGRYGYTF.

V is TRBV2 and J is TRBJ1-5; TRBD1 agrees at 7 bases. V was pared by 6 bases and J by 11 bases, with 13 bases of the junction left unmatched. Germline values: CDR1 SNHLY, CDR2 FYNNEI. The CDR3 loop spans 14 amino acids. Here the CDR3 DNA reads TGTGCCAGCAGCACCGGGACAGCTTTTTGGTCCCAGCATTTT. Its protein is CASSTGTAFWSQHF.

The chain carries TRBV27 and TRBJ1-1; no reliable D call. The CDR3 is 15 residues long. The germline V gene encodes CDR1 MNHEY and CDR2 SMNVEV (reference sequence). With 7 bases removed from V and 1 base from J, the gap between germline ends came to 16 bases. As DNA, the CDR3 is TGTGCCAGCACCCGGAGGAAAACCCCGAACACTGAAGCTTTCTTT. Its protein is CASTRRKTPNTEAFF.

This clone appeared a few times. The sample carries other DNA sequences with the same CDR3. The chain has TRBV6-1 and TRBJ1-1, with D perhaps TRBD1 (6 bases). Trimming shortened V by 1 base and J by 5 bases, and 14 bases separated the two germline ends. The CDR3 has 15 amino acids. In germline, CDR1 is MNHNS, CDR2 SASEGT. DNA for the CDR3: TGTGCCAGCAGTGAAGTTTGGGGGCTTATAACTGAAGCTTTCTTT. It codes for CASSEVWGLITEAFF.

The chain carries TRBV2 and TRBJ1-3; 9 nucleotides line up with TRBD1. CDR1 and CDR2 (germline): SNHLY, FYNNEI. The CDR3 is made up of 14 amino acids. J was trimmed by 3 bases and V by 6 bases; bases with no gene match: 3. CDR3 sequence reads: CASSGQGNGNTIYF. CDR3 in DNA: TGTGCCAGCAGCGGACAGGGGAATGGAAACACCATATATTTT.

CDR3 in DNA: TGTGCCAGCAGTGATCAGGGGGCACCCAACTATGGCTACACCTTC. Translation: CASSDQGAPNYGYTF. This chain uses TRBV6-1 with TRBJ1-2, with TRBD1 identical over 8 bases. Germline values: CDR1 MNHNS, CDR2 SASEGT. Trimming at V came to 3 bases and at J to 2 bases, leaving 5 bases not matched to a gene. This CDR3 contains 15 residues.